The 9 T cell receptor beta chains below come from one sample, sequenced in a study of radiotherapy plus CTLA-4 blockade in lung cancer. Sequencing used immunoSEQ multiplex PCR; TCRdb keeps in-frame clones, though not all of them. The sample comprises around 56,000 clones, over 75% of which are singletons, and approximately 17% rests with the top ten. Sequenced material: peripheral blood, taken from a patient treated with radiotherapy plus ipilimumab. The receptors stem from a human donor with non-small cell lung cancer who had a complete response to radiotherapy plus ipilimumab.

The V call is TRBV4-3, the J call TRBJ1-3, with a possible D match to TRBD1 (6 bases). Germline-derived CDR1 and CDR2 are LGHNA and YSLEER. The CDR3 covers 17 residues. Trimming shortened V by 1 base and J by 3 bases, and 16 bases separated the two germline ends. The CDR3 nucleotides read TGCGCCAGCAGCCAAGTGGCAGGGGACCTCTTTGGAAACACCATATATTTT. Its protein is CASSQVAGDLFGNTIYF.

This clone was counted once. The V call is TRBV11-3, the J call TRBJ2-7; 9 positions agree with TRBD2. The CDR3 loop spans 16 amino acids. Germline trimming cut 0 bases from V and 3 bases from J; bases unmatched to any gene: 6. The germline gives CDR1 SGHNT, CDR2 YENEEA. Here the CDR3 reads CASSLERGGGSYEQYV. The CDR3, as DNA: TGTGCCAGCAGCTTAGAGCGGGGGGGCGGGAGCTACGAGCAGTACGTC.

V and J are TRBV4-3 and TRBJ1-1, with a tentative D call TRBD1 (6 bases). This CDR3 is built from 16 residues. Germline CDR1 is LGHNA and CDR2 is YSLEER. V was pared by 0 bases and J by 1 base, with 12 bases between. This CDR3 is CASSQDAWGPNTEAFF. The CDR3 bases are TGCGCCAGCAGCCAAGATGCCTGGGGGCCGAACACTGAAGCTTTCTTT.

The chain links TRBV7-9 to TRBJ2-3, with 8 bases lining up with TRBD1. J gave up 2 bases and V 8 bases, and 6 bases lay outside the gene matches. There are 14 residues in the CDR3. Per germline, CDR1 SEHNR and CDR2 FQNEAQ (reference sequence). The chain's CDR3 is CASGRTGPTDTQYF. The CDR3 DNA follows: TGTGCCAGCGGACGGACAGGGCCCACAGATACGCAGTATTTT.

V gene TRBV5-1 combines with J gene TRBJ2-5, with D possibly being TRBD2 (5 bases). Per germline, CDR1 SGHRS and CDR2 YFSETQ. The CDR3 loop spans 14 amino acids. Trimming left V 0 bases short and J 5 bases short, with 11 bases between. DNA for the CDR3: TGCGCCAGCAGCTTGGGACATACGGGGGAGACCCAGTACTTC. The encoded protein is CASSLGHTGETQYF.

The gene calls are TRBV18 and TRBJ1-3; 10 nucleotides align to TRBD1. The CDR3 is 16 amino acids. Germline trimming cut 6 bases from V and 2 bases from J; bases unmatched to any gene: 7. Germline-derived CDR1 and CDR2 are KGHSH and LQKENI. The CDR3 is CASSAGTGETGNTIYF. The CDR3 DNA sequence: TGTGCCAGCTCGGCGGGGACAGGGGAAACTGGAAACACCATATATTTT.

The chain combines TRBV2 with TRBJ1-1; a weak D match, TRBD1 (5 bases). The CDR3 totals 15 residues. Germline-derived CDR1 and CDR2 are SNHLY and FYNNEI. The germline V and J ends were trimmed by 3 bases and 1 base, with 12 bases remaining between them. The CDR3 DNA reads as TGTGCCAGCAGTGATTTAGGGGTTGGGAACACTGAAGCTTTCTTT. Translating it yields CASSDLGVGNTEAFF.

This chain joins TRBV5-1 and TRBJ2-2; 9 bases agree with TRBD2. Germline-derived CDR1 and CDR2 are SGHRS and YFSETQ. J was trimmed by 4 bases and V by 4 bases; bases with no gene match: 5. This CDR3 is built from 15 residues. The CDR3 DNA reads as TGCGCCAGCAGCAGCACTAGCGGGTTCACCGGGGAGCTGTTTTTT. Translating gives CASSSTSGFTGELFF.

The chain uses TRBV15 and TRBJ2-4; TRBD2 matches 16 bases. V lost 7 bases to trimming and J lost 0 bases; unmatched junction nucleotides: 9. The CDR3 loop spans 19 amino acids. Germline-derived CDR1 and CDR2 are LNHNV and YYDKDF (reference sequence). CDR3 region: CATKPGLAGGILAKNIQYF. In DNA, the CDR3 is TGTGCCACCAAGCCGGGACTAGCGGGGGGGATACTAGCCAAAAACATTCAGTACTTC. The whole variable domain, filled in from reference TRBV15 and TRBJ2-4, reads DAMVIQNPRYQVTQFGKPVTLSCSQTLNHNVMYWYQQKSSQAPKLLFHYYDKDFNNEADTPDNFQSRRPNTSFCFLDIRSPGLGDTAMYLCATKPGLAGGILAKNIQYFGAGTRLSVL.